This TCR beta chain was profiled in a study of shared clonotypes between healthy human individuals. Turning to the study itself: Used for every donor were three CD4 naive, three CD4 memory, two CD8 naive and one CD8 memory plate.

Study-wide results and caveats: A handful of donors showed sharing of 4.5% to 6% of naive CD4 clonotypes. Clonotype sharing across donors was expected to vary with sequencing depth.

This clone was seen just once. Its target is not known. The donor population consisted of healthy HIV-negative adults with no recent acute infections or vaccinations. The germline gives CDR1 SNHLY, CDR2 FYNNEI. The CDR3 totals 16 residues. With V trimmed by 6 bases and J by 2 bases, 10 bases remained unmatched. Assay: immunoSEQ multiplex PCR; the TCRdb copy retains only in-frame clones and omits some. Of a few hundred thousand clones in the sample, roughly 97% were seen once. This sequence originates from a woman in her thirties in good health. The chain combines TRBV2 with TRBJ1-5; 7 bases are a match to TRBD1. The sequenced material came from naive CD4+ T cells sorted from blood. The subset is: CD45RA+ positively selected. CDR3 nucleotides: TGTGCCAGCAGGGAGAGTACAGGGGCGGGCAATCAGCCCCAGCATTTT. Encoded protein: CASRESTGAGNQPQHF.